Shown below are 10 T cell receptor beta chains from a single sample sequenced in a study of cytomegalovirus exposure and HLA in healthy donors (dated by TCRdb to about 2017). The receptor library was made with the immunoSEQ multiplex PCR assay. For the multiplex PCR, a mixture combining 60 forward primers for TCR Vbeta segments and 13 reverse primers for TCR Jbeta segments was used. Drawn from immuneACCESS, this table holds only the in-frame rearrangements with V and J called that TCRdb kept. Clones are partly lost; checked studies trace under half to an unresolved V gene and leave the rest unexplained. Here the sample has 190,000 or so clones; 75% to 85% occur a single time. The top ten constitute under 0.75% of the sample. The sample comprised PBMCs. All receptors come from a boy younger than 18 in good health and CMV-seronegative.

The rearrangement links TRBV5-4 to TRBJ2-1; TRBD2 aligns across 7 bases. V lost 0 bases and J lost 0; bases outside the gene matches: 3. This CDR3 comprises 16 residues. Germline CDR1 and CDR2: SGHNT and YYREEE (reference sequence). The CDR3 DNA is TGTGCCAGCAGCTTGGGCGGGAGCAGCTCCTACAATGAGCAGTTCTTC. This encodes CASSLGGSSSYNEQFF.

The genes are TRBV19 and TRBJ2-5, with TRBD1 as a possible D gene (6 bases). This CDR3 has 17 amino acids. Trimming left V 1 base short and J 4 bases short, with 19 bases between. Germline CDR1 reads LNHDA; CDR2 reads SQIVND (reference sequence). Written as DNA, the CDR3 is TGTGCCAGTAGTATAGCTCCCCCACAGGGTACAAGAGAGACCCAGTACTTC. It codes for CASSIAPPQGTRETQYF.

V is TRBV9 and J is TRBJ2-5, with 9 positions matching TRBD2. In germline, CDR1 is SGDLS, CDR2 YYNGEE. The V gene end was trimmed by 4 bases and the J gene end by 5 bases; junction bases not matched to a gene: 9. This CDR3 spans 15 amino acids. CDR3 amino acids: CASSPRASGKETQYF. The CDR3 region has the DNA TGTGCCAGCAGCCCTCGGGCTAGCGGGAAGGAGACCCAGTACTTC.

The CDR3 loop is CASSTGVGTGYTF. CDR3 DNA sequence: TGTGCCAGCAGCACAGGGGTCGGGACTGGCTACACCTTC. The chain combines TRBV9 with TRBJ1-2; 7 bases line up with TRBD1. With 4 bases clipped from V and 7 bases from J, the junction kept 7 bases outside the gene matches. CDR3 length: 13 residues. Germline assignment: CDR1 SGDLS and CDR2 YYNGEE.

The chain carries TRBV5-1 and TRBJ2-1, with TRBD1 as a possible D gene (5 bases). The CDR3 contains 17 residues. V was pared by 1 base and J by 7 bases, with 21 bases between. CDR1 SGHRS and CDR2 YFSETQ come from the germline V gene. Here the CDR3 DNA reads TGCGCCAGCAGCTTGTTGAAGGGGCATAACACCCTGAATGAGCAGTTCTTC. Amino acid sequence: CASSLLKGHNTLNEQFF.

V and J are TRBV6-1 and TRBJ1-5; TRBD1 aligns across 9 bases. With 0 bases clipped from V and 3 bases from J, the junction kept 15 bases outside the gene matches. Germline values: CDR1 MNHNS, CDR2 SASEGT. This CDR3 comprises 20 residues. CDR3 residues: CASSEAFWTGAGKDNQPQHF. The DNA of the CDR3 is TGTGCCAGCAGTGAAGCCTTTTGGACAGGGGCAGGTAAGGACAATCAGCCCCAGCATTTT.

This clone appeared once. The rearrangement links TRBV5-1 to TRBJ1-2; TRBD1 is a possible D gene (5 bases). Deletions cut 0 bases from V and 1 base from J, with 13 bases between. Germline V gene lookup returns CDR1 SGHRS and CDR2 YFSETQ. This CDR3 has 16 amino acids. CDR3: CASSLGEGNFNYGYTF. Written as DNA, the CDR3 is TGCGCCAGCAGCTTGGGGGAGGGGAATTTTAACTATGGCTACACCTTC.

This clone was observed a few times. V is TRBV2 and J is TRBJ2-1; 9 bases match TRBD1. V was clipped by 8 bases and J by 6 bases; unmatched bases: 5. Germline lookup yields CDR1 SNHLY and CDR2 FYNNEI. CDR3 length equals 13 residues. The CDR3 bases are TGTGCCAGCGGCTTGGACAGGGGCAATGAGCAGTTCTTC. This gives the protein CASGLDRGNEQFF.

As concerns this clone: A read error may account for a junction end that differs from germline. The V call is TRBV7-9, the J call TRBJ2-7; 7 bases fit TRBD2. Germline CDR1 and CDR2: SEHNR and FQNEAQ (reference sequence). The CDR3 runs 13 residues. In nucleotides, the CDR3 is TGTTCCAGCAGCCCCGCGGGGCGGGAGCAGCAGTACTTC. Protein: CSSSPAGREQQYF.

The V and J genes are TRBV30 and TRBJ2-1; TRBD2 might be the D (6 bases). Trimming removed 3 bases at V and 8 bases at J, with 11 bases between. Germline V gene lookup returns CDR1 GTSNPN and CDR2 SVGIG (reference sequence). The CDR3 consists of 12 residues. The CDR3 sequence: CAWRDYFDEQFF. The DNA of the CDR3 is TGTGCCTGGAGGGACTATTTCGATGAGCAGTTCTTC.